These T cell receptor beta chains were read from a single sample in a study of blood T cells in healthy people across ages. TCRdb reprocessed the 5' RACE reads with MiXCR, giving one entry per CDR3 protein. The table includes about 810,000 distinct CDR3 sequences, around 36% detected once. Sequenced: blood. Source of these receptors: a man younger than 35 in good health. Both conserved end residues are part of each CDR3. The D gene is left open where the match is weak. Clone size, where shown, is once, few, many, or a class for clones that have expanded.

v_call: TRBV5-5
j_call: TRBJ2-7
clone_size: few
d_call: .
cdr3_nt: TGTGCCAGCAGCTTGTCAACAGGAATCTCCTCCTACGAGCAGTACTTC
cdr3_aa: CASSLSTGISSYEQYF

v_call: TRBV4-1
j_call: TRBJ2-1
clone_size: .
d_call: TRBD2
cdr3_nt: TGCGCCAGCAGCCAAGTGGCTAGCGGGGGGGCGAATGAGCAGTTCTTC
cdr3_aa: CASSQVASGGANEQFF

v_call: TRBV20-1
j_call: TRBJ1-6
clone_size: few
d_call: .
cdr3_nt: TGCAGTGCTAGGAAGGACGCAACCTATAATTCACCCCTCCACTTT
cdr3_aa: CSARKDATYNSPLHF

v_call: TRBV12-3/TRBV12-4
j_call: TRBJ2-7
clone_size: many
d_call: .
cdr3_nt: TGTGCCAGCAGTTTACGGCAGGCCTACGAGCAGTACTTC
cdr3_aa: CASSLRQAYEQYF

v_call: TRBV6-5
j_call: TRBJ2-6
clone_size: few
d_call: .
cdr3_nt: TGTGCCAGCAGTTCTCCGCCCGGGGCCAACGTCCTGACTTTC
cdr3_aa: CASSSPPGANVLTF

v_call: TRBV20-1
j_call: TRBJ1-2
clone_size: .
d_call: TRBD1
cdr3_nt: TGCAGTGCGCTGATGACCAGGACAGGGTCAGGGGGCTACACCTTC
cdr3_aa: CSALMTRTGSGGYTF

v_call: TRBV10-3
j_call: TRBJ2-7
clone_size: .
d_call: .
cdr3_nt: TGTGCCATCAGTGACATCGGGGCTTACGAGCAGTACTTC
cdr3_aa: CAISDIGAYEQYF

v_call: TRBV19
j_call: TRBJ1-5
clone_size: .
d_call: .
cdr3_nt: TGTGCCAGTAGTTCCAGGGGAGGCGGGGATCAGCCCCAGCATTTT
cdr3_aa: CASSSRGGGDQPQHF

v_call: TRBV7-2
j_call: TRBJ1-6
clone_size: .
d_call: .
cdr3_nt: TGTGCCAGCAGCTTAGTGGCAGGGGATAGTTCACCCCTCCACTTT
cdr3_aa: CASSLVAGDSSPLHF

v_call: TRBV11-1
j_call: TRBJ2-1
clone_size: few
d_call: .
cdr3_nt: TGTGCCAGCAGCTTAGCCGGACTAACCTACAATGAGCAGTTCTTC
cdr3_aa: CASSLAGLTYNEQFF

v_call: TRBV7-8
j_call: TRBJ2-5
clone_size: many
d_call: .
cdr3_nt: TGTGCCAGCAGTCCCCGTCGGGTCCAAGAGACCCAGTACTTC
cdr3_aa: CASSPRRVQETQYF

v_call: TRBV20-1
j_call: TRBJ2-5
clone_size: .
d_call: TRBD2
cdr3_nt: TGCAGGGGGGCTAGCGGGCACCAAGAGACCCAGTACTTC
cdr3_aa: CRGASGHQETQYF

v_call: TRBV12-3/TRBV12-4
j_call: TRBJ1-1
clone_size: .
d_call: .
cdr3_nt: TGTGCCAGCAGCCCTAACCAGGGACACACTGAAGCTTTCTTT
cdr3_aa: CASSPNQGHTEAFF

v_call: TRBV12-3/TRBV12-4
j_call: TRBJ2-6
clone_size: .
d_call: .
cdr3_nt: TGTGCCAGCAGGGTGGGTGGGGCCAACGTCCTGACTTTC
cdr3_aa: CASRVGGANVLTF

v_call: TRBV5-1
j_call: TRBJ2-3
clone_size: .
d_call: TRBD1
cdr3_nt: TGCGCCAGCAGCGGGACAGGGAAGGACACAGATACGCAGTATTTT
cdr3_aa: CASSGTGKDTDTQYF

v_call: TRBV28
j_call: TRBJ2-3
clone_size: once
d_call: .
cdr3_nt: TGTGCCAGCACCGCGGGATTATATAGCACAGATACGCAGTATTTT
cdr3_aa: CASTAGLYSTDTQYF

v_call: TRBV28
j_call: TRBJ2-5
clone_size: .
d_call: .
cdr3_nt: TGTGCCAGCAGTTTACCGCAGGGAAACCAAGAGACCCAGTACTTC
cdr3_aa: CASSLPQGNQETQYF

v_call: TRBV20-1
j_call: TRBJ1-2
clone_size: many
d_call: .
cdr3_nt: TGCAGTGCTACGTATGGCTACACCTTC
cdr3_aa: CSATYGYTF

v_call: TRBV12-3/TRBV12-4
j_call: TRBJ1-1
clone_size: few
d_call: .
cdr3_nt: TGTGCCAGCAGGCCGTACGGCGTTGAAGCTTTCTTT
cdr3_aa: CASRPYGVEAFF

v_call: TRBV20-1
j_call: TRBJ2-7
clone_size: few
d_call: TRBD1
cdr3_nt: TGCAGTGCTCAGAGGGGGCCCTCCTACAATGAGCAGTACTTC
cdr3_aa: CSAQRGPSYNEQYF

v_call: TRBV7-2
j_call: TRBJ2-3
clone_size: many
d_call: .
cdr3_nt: TGTGCCAGCAGCGCCCTATATACCACAGATACGCAGTATTTT
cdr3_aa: CASSALYTTDTQYF

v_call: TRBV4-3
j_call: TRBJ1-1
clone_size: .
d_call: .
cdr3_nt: TGCGCCAGCAGCCAAGGGGACACTCTAGGAGGGACTGAAGCTTTCTTT
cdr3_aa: CASSQGDTLGGTEAFF

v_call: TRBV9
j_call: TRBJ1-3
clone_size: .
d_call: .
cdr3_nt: TGTGCCAGCAGCGTCGCAGGGAGTTCTGGAAACACCATATATTTT
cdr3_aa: CASSVAGSSGNTIYF

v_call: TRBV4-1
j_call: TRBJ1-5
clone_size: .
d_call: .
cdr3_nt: TGCGCCAGCAGCCTGGCCTTTCATCAGCCCCAGCATTTT
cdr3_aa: CASSLAFHQPQHF

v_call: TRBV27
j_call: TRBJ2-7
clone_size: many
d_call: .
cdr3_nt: TGTGCCAGCAGTCCGTATCGGGGTCTCCACGAGCAGTACTTC
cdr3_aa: CASSPYRGLHEQYF

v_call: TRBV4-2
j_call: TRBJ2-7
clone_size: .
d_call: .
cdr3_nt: TGTGCCAGCAGCCGAGGGGGGTGTGGGGAAAACTACGAGCAGTACTTC
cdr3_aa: CASSRGGCGENYEQYF

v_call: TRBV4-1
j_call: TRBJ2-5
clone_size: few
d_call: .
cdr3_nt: TGCGCCAGCAGCCAAGAGACTCCAGTCGAGGCGGGAGAGACCCAGTACTTC
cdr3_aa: CASSQETPVEAGETQYF

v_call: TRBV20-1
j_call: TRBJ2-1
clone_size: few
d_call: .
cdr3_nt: TGCAGTGCTAGACCGGGACTGTACAATGAGCAGTTCTTC
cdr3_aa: CSARPGLYNEQFF

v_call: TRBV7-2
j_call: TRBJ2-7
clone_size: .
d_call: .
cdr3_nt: TGTGCCAGCAGTCCAGACAGGAATTACGAGCAGTACTTC
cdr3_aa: CASSPDRNYEQYF

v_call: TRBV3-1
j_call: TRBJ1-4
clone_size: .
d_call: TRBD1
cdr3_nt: TGTGCCAGCAGCCAGGGGACAGGGTATAATGAAAAACTGTTTTTT
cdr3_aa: CASSQGTGYNEKLFF

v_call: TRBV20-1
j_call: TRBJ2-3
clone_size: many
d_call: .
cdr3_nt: TGCAGTGCTAGGTTCAGGCACGGCACAGATACGCAGTATTTT
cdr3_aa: CSARFRHGTDTQYF

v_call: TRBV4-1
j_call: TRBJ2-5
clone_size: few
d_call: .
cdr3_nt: TGCGCCAGCAGCCAAGATTGGCGGGACATACGAGAGACCCAGTACTTC
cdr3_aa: CASSQDWRDIRETQYF

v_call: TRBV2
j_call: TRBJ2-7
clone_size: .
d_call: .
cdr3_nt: TGTGCCAGCAGTCCCCGCGGGACAGCCTACGAGCAGTACTTC
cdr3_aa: CASSPRGTAYEQYF

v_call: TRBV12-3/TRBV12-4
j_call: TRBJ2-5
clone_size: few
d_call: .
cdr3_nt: TGTGCCAGCACCCTCGGACTGGACCAAGAGACCCAGTACTTC
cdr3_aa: CASTLGLDQETQYF

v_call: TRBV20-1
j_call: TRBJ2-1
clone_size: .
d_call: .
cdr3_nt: TGCAGTGCTAGACCTCTTGCGGGGAACTCCTACAATGAGCAGTTCTTC
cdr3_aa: CSARPLAGNSYNEQFF

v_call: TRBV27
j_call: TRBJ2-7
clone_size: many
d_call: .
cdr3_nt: TGTGCCAGCAGTTTAAACGCAGGGCGCGCCTACGAGCAGTACTTC
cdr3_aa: CASSLNAGRAYEQYF

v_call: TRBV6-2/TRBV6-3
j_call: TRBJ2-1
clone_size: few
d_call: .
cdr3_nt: TGTGCCAGCCAGTCGCGCGGGGGCAACCTTAGGGACAATGAGCAGTTCTTC
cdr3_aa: CASQSRGGNLRDNEQFF

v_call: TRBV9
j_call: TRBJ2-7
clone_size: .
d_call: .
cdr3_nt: TGTGCCAGCAGCCTCACAAATAGCGGCGCGAGCTCCTACGAGCAGTACTTC
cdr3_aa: CASSLTNSGASSYEQYF

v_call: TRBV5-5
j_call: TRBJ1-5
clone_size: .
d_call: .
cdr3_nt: TGTGCCAGCAGCTTGCAAAGGGGGAATCAGCCCCAGCATTTT
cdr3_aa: CASSLQRGNQPQHF

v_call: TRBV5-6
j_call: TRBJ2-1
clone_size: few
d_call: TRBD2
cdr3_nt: TGTGCCAGCAGCACCCTAAGGACTAGCGGGGGCAGGTACAATGAGCAGTTCTTC
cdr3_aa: CASSTLRTSGGRYNEQFF

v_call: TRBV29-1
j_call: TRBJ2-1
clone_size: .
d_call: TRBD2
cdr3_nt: TGCAGCGTTGAAGATCTAGCGGGGCTATACAATGAGCAGTTCTTC
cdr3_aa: CSVEDLAGLYNEQFF

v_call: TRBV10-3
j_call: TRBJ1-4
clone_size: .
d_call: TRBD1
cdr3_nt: TGTGCCATCAGACCGACAGGGGACGTGGGAAAACTGTTTTTT
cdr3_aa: CAIRPTGDVGKLFF

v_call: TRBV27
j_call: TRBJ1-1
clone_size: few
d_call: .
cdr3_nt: TGTGCCAGCAGCGCACCCTACAAGGCTGAAGCTTTCTTT
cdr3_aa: CASSAPYKAEAFF

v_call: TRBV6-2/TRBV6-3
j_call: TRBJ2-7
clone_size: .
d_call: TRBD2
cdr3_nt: TGTGCCAGCAGTTCCGCTAGCGGGGGGTACTACAATGAGCAGTACTTC
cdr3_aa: CASSSASGGYYNEQYF

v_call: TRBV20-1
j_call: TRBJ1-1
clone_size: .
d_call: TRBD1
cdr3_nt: TGCAGTGCTAGAGGCGGACAGGGGGCAACTGAAGCTTTCTTT
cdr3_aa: CSARGGQGATEAFF

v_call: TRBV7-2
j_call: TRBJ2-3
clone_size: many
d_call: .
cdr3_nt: TGTGCCAGCAGCTTAGCATCACTAGAAACAGATACGCAGTATTTT
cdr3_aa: CASSLASLETDTQYF

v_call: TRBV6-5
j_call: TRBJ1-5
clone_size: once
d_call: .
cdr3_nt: TGTGCCAGCGGGATCGCGGGCGGACACAATCAGCCCCAGCATTTT
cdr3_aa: CASGIAGGHNQPQHF

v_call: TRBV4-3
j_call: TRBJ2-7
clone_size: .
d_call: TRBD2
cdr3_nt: TGCGCCAGCAGCCGAGATAGACATAGCGGGGGGTGGAATGAGCAGTACTTC
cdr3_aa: CASSRDRHSGGWNEQYF

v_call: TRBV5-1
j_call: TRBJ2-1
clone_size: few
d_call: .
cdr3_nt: TGCGCCAGCAGCTCAACAGGGTCCTTGGGGAATGAGCAGTTCTTC
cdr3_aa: CASSSTGSLGNEQFF